Below are 18 T cell receptor beta chains sequenced from a single sample in a study of blood T cell repertoires in COVID-19. TCRdb's copy holds only in-frame clones and misses some; the assay was immunoSEQ multiplex PCR. Here the sample spans some 150,000 clones, 65% to 85% being singletons. The material sequenced was peripheral blood. The receptor set was obtained from a man over 45 with active or convalescent COVID-19.

The J gene is TRBJ1-5, the V gene TRBV6-1; D possibly corresponds to TRBD1 (6 bases). The CDR3 is 15 residues long. Trimming took off 0 bases at V and 5 bases at J, with 11 bases between the two ends. Germline-derived CDR1 and CDR2 are MNHNS and SASEGT. CDR3 bases: TGTGCCAGCAGTGAAGCGCTTAAGGGGGATCAGCCCCAGCATTTT. Its translation is CASSEALKGDQPQHF.

The chain employs TRBV27 and TRBJ1-6, with TRBD1 as a possible D gene (5 bases). The germline gives CDR1 MNHEY, CDR2 SMNVEV (reference sequence). CDR3 length: 16 residues. Trimming took off 6 bases at V and 0 bases at J, with 12 bases between the two ends. CDR3 in amino acids: CASSSQGTSYNSPLHF. The CDR3 bases are TGTGCCAGCAGCTCCCAGGGTACCTCCTATAATTCACCCCTCCACTTT.

This rearrangement joins TRBV11-2 to TRBJ2-7, with D tentatively TRBD2 (6 bases). Trimming took 4 bases from V and 4 from J, leaving 20 bases between them. The CDR3 runs 16 residues. CDR1 is SGHAT, CDR2 FQNNGV, per germline. CDR3 amino acids: CASSSSLGLYAYEQYF. Here the CDR3 DNA reads TGTGCCAGCAGCTCGAGTCTAGGACTATACGCGTACGAGCAGTACTTC.

V is TRBV30 and J is TRBJ1-4, with unresolved D. The CDR3 length is 13 residues. Looked up from germline, CDR1 is GTSNPN and CDR2 is SVGIG (reference sequence). The V and J ends lost 0 bases and 6 bases respectively, with 8 bases between them. CDR3 nucleotides: TGTGCCTGGAGTGTACTGCTTGATGAAAAACTGTTTTTT. Translating gives CAWSVLLDEKLFF. Together with reference TRBV30 and TRBJ1-4, the CDR3 gives the full variable domain: SQTIHQWPATLVQPVGSPLSLECTVEGTSNPNLYWYRQAAGRGLQLLFYSVGIGQISSEVPQNLSASRPQDRQFILSSKKLLLSDSGFYLCAWSVLLDEKLFFGSGTQLSVL.

The count of this clone is one. V and J are TRBV6-7 and TRBJ1-2; 8 bases agree with TRBD1. TRBV6-7 is labeled an ORF, and its function is uncertain. This CDR3 is built from 14 residues. With V trimmed by 9 bases and J by 3 bases, 9 bases remained unmatched. CDR3 loop: CARLPGQVDYGYTF. CDR3 nucleotides: TGTGCCAGACTTCCGGGACAGGTGGACTATGGCTACACCTTC.

V usage is TRBV27 and J usage is TRBJ2-1; TRBD2 might be the D (6 bases). The ends were cut back, 8 bases at V and 6 bases at J, with 14 bases in the middle. Germline CDR1 MNHEY, CDR2 SMNVEV (reference sequence). The CDR3 spans 13 residues. The CDR3 DNA reads TGTGCCAGCGGAGGGAATAATCTCAATGAGCAGTTCTTC. It yields the protein CASGGNNLNEQFF.

The J gene is TRBJ2-3, the V gene TRBV11-3; possible D gene TRBD2, 6 bases. V was cut by 5 bases and J by 3 bases, with 24 bases left in between. This CDR3 region has 18 residues. Germline CDR1 is SGHNT and CDR2 is YENEEA. DNA for the CDR3: TGTGCCAGCAGCCCGAGACATGGGGACTCACGGACGACAGATACGCAGTATTTT. Encoded protein: CASSPRHGDSRTTDTQYF.

This chain links TRBV6-1 with TRBJ2-1; D may be TRBD2 (6 bases). V lost 1 base to trimming and J lost 9 bases, with 16 bases between them. This CDR3 comprises 15 residues. The germline CDR1 and CDR2 sequences are MNHNS and SASEGT. The CDR3 protein is CASSEGGDPGREQFF. The CDR3 nucleotides are TGTGCCAGCAGTGAAGGGGGGGATCCGGGGCGTGAGCAGTTCTTC.

The chain is built from TRBV27 and TRBJ2-2; TRBD2 matches at 10 bases. Looked up from germline, CDR1 is MNHEY and CDR2 is SMNVEV (reference sequence). CDR3 length: 17 residues. The V gene end was trimmed by 7 bases and the J gene end by 6 bases; junction bases not matched to a gene: 14. The CDR3 protein is CASTRQGWTSGAGELFF. In DNA form, the CDR3 reads TGTGCCAGCACCAGACAGGGTTGGACTAGCGGTGCCGGGGAGCTGTTTTTT.

The CDR3 DNA is TGTGCCAGCAGTCTATTCCTAGCGGGAGCCTACAATGAGCAGTTCTTC. Translated, it gives CASSLFLAGAYNEQFF. This sequence joins TRBV7-9 and TRBJ2-1; 10 positions agree with TRBD2. This CDR3 comprises 16 residues. Looked up from germline, CDR1 is SEHNR and CDR2 is FQNEAQ (reference sequence). V dropped 6 bases and J dropped 2; count of bases not matched to a gene: 7.

This chain connects TRBV14 to TRBJ2-2, with 8 bases fitting TRBD2. There are 16 residues in the CDR3. The junction had 7 bases not matched to a gene; V was cut back by 1 base and J by 6 bases. Germline loops: CDR1 SGHDN, CDR2 FVKESK. This CDR3 is CASSQVRGAFSGELFF. The DNA for the CDR3 is TGTGCCAGCAGCCAAGTGCGGGGGGCGTTTTCCGGGGAGCTGTTTTTT.

J is TRBJ1-2 and V is TRBV5-4, with unresolved D. The CDR3 totals 15 residues. The V and J ends lost 0 bases and 0 bases respectively, with 9 bases between them. Germline loops: CDR1 SGHNT, CDR2 YYREEE (reference sequence). The CDR3 region is CASSLANQANYGYTF. CDR3 nucleotides: TGTGCCAGCAGCTTGGCTAACCAAGCTAACTATGGCTACACCTTC.

This chain links TRBV27 with TRBJ1-5, with 7 bases that match TRBD1. The trim removed 6 bases at V and 7 bases at J, leaving 15 bases unmatched. The CDR3 is made up of 16 amino acids. Germline V gene lookup returns CDR1 MNHEY and CDR2 SMNVEV (reference sequence). For the CDR3, the DNA is TGTGCCAGCAGACCGCTAAGGGGGCCTAACCAACAGCCCCAGCATTTT. Protein product: CASRPLRGPNQQPQHF.

This clone has a single count. The chain links TRBV13 to TRBJ2-5; TRBD2 aligns across 11 bases. The V segment lost 6 bases and the J segment 5 bases; nucleotides outside the gene matches: 11. This CDR3 has 16 residues. Germline CDR1 is PRHDT and CDR2 is FYEKMQ (reference sequence). CDR3 sequence: CASSYRGLAAGETQYF. DNA of the CDR3: TGTGCCAGCAGTTATCGGGGACTAGCGGCTGGGGAGACCCAGTACTTC.

The chain couples TRBV9 to TRBJ1-4; 9 bases match TRBD1. CDR1 and CDR2 (germline): SGDLS, YYNGEE. CDR3 length: 16 amino acids. V was clipped by 4 bases and J by 7 bases; unmatched bases: 11. The CDR3 DNA sequence: TGTGCCAGCAGCCCCCAGGACAGGGGAATAAGTGAAAAACTGTTTTTT. Translation: CASSPQDRGISEKLFF.

This chain connects TRBV13 to TRBJ2-7; D might be TRBD2 (5 bases). Trimming stripped 3 bases from V and 7 bases from J, with 10 bases between. CDR1 and CDR2 (germline): PRHDT, FYEKMQ (reference sequence). The CDR3 is 12 amino acids. In DNA form, the CDR3 reads TGTGCCAGCAGCTTTTATCGGGGTGAGCAGTACTTC. Translated: CASSFYRGEQYF.

V and J are TRBV18 and TRBJ2-7, with 11 positions matching TRBD1. There are 15 residues in the CDR3. Germline values: CDR1 KGHSH, CDR2 LQKENI. V trimming: 6 bases; J trimming: 1 base; junction bases outside the gene matches: 5. The CDR3 protein is CASSRTGGFSYEQYF. DNA of the CDR3: TGTGCCAGCTCCCGGACAGGGGGCTTTTCCTACGAGCAGTACTTC.

The genes are TRBV3-1 (or the pseudogene TRBV3-2) and TRBJ2-7; D might be TRBD2 (5 bases). This CDR3 is built from 17 residues. CDR1 and CDR2 from the germline V gene are LGHDT and YNNKEL (reference sequence). V was shortened by 4 bases and J by 3 bases, with 22 bases between the two germline ends. CDR3 sequence reads: CASSPGGGHLGYYEQYF. The CDR3 DNA reads TGTGCCAGCAGCCCCGGAGGCGGGCATCTGGGCTACTACGAGCAGTACTTC.